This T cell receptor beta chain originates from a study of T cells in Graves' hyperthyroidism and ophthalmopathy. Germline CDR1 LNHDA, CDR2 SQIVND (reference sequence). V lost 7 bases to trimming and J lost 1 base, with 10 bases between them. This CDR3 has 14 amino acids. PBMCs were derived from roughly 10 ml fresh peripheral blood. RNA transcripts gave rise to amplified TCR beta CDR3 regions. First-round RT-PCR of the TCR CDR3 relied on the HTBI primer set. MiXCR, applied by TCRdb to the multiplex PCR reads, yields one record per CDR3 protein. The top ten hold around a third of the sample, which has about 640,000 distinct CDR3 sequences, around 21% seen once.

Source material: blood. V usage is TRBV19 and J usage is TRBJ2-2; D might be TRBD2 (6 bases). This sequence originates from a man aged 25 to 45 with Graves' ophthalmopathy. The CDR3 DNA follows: TGTGCCAGTACCGCGGGACGGAACACCGGGGAGCTGTTTTTT. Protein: CASTAGRNTGELFF. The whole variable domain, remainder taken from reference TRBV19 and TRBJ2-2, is DGGITQSPKYLFRKEGQNVTLSCEQNLNHDAMYWYRQDPGQGLRLIYYSQIVNDFQKGDIAEGYSVSREKKESFPLTVTSAQKNPTAFYLCASTAGRNTGELFFGEGSRLTVL.